This record looks at one T cell receptor (beta chain) sequence and its context. The antigen is not known. V was trimmed by 6 bases and J by 11 bases, leaving 21 bases between them. The CDR3 is made up of 14 amino acids. The data derive from a study of tumor-infiltrating lymphocytes in primary liver carcinoma. Whole-study context: The study reported T1-T3 N0M0 tumors spanning 4.2 to 10 cm. General study points: The study found a significantly higher top-250-clone fraction in tumors than in blood (p = 0.039).

Both RNA and DNA were isolated together from around 20-30 mg of bulk tissue that had not been sorted. The patients had histopathologically diagnosed primary liver carcinoma, and their disease was treated by surgical resection. Among the patients, all had chronic HBV infection and none had been treated. Starting material of 500 ng total RNA yielded TCR beta cDNA via a constant-region primer. Construction of TCR beta libraries relied on three successive nested multiplex PCR rounds employing slightly modified ARM-PCR. Rounds one and two of PCR, each of 10 cycles, were primed with TRBV1-TRBV30 forward primers and a C-beta reverse primer. TCRdb analysed the multiplex PCR reads with MiXCR anew, one entry per CDR3 protein. This table has 90,000 to 110,000 distinct CDR3 sequences, roughly 80% appearing once.

Sequencing was carried out using liver tumor tissue from sampling region 3. The subset denotes: tumor region T3, left-lateral pole. The rearrangement uses TRBV12-3 or TRBV12-4 and TRBJ2-3; D is possibly TRBD1 (6 bases). The clonotype comes from a man aged 40-49 years with primary liver carcinoma and hepatitis B virus infection. The chain's CDR3 is CASREETGSGMQYF. The CDR3 region has the DNA TGTGCCAGCAGGGAGGAGACAGGTTCTGGTATGCAGTATTTT.